Below, 17 T cell receptor beta chains from the same sample are listed, as sequenced in a study of relationships among human T cell subsets. The T cell receptor alpha and beta CDR3 regions were amplified from mRNA by semiquantitative ARM-PCR. Exponential amplification used communal superprimers after tagged nested gene-specific primers in ARM-PCR. Via MiXCR, TCRdb re-called the multiplex PCR reads, giving one row per CDR3 protein. The sample has around 14,000 distinct CDR3 sequences; about 60% are singletons. The material sequenced was total T cells sorted from blood. All receptors derive from a man aged 40-55 years in good health.

The chain employs TRBV11-1 and TRBJ2-3; 13 nucleotides agree with TRBD2. Per germline, CDR1 SGHAT and CDR2 FQDESV (reference sequence). The CDR3 is made up of 16 amino acids. With V trimmed by 5 bases and J by 5 bases, 7 bases remained unmatched. Here the CDR3 reads CASSHGTSGVGDTQYF. CDR3 in DNA: TGTGCCAGCAGCCATGGGACTAGCGGGGTTGGAGATACGCAGTATTTT.

The V call is TRBV20-1, the J call TRBJ2-7; tentatively, D is TRBD1 (5 bases). The CDR3 loop spans 13 amino acids. The V end lost 5 bases, the J end lost 6 bases, and 17 bases lay between the germline ends. CDR1 is DFQATT, CDR2 SNEGSKA, per germline (reference sequence). CDR3 nucleotide sequence: TGCAGTGCTTCCCGACAGATGTTAGGCGAGCAGTACTTC. It yields the protein CSASRQMLGEQYF.

The V and J genes are TRBV29-1 and TRBJ1-5; TRBD1 matches 8 bases. The J segment lost 4 bases and the V segment lost 4 bases, leaving 3 bases of the junction unmatched. This CDR3 region has 13 residues. The germline V gene encodes CDR1 SQVTM and CDR2 ANQGSEA. CDR3 in DNA: TGCAGCGTTGGCAGGGGGCCTAATCAGCCCCAGCATTTT. As protein: CSVGRGPNQPQHF. Full variable domain (rest looked up from reference TRBV29-1 and TRBJ1-5): SAVISQKPSRDICQRGTSLTIQCQVDSQVTMMFWYRQQPGQSLTLIATANQGSEATYESGFVIDKFPISRPNLTFSTLTVSNMSPEDSSIYLCSVGRGPNQPQHFGDGTRLSIL.

The sample holds a few counts of this clonotype. The chain links TRBV10-3 to TRBJ2-3; 7 bases are a match to TRBD1. CDR1 ENHRY and CDR2 SYGVKD come from the germline V gene. V was pared by 3 bases and J by 9 bases, with 6 bases of the junction left unmatched. The CDR3 contains 13 residues. CDR3 amino acids: CAISDTGVETQYF. CDR3 DNA: TGTGCCATCAGTGATACAGGGGTAGAAACGCAGTATTTT.

The rearrangement links TRBV6-5 to TRBJ2-5, with 8 bases aligning to TRBD2. Germline CDR1 is MNHEY and CDR2 is SVGAGI. Trimming took 6 bases from V and 4 from J; bases not matched to a gene: 10. The CDR3 is 15 amino acids. Here the CDR3 reads CASSYGGVSTETQYF. Here the CDR3 DNA reads TGTGCCAGCAGCTACGGGGGGGTATCGACAGAGACCCAGTACTTC.

This chain joins TRBV29-1 and TRBJ2-7; 7 bases are a match to TRBD2. Germline assignment: CDR1 SQVTM and CDR2 ANQGSEA. The CDR3 is made up of 12 amino acids. The V and J ends lost 0 bases and 5 bases, in that order; junction bases with no gene match: 1. CDR3 sequence: CSVEDSGDEQYF. CDR3 bases: TGCAGCGTTGAAGACAGCGGGGACGAGCAGTACTTC.

This clonotype appeared a few times. The chain is built from TRBV5-1 and TRBJ2-7; TRBD1 matches 8 bases. The CDR3 extends over 16 amino acids. Unmatched junction bases numbered 9, after V lost 0 bases and J lost 4 bases. Germline V gene sequence: CDR1 SGHRS, CDR2 YFSETQ. DNA of the CDR3: TGCGCCAGCAGCTTGGCTTTCCAGGGGGCTATGTACGAGCAGTACTTC. Translating it yields CASSLAFQGAMYEQYF.

The sample holds a few counts of this clonotype. The CDR3 nucleotides read TGTGCCAGCAGCTTCCGACTAGCGCAAGAGACCCAGTACTTC. Amino acids: CASSFRLAQETQYF. The chain links TRBV13 to TRBJ2-5; the match to TRBD2 covers 8 bases. CDR1 and CDR2 (germline): PRHDT, FYEKMQ (reference sequence). The junction had 2 bases not matched to a gene; V was cut back by 3 bases and J by 2 bases. CDR3 length: 14 residues.

The V call is TRBV27, the J call TRBJ2-3; TRBD2 aligns across 10 bases. This CDR3 spans 14 amino acids. The J segment lost 9 bases and the V segment lost 3 bases, leaving 6 bases of the junction unmatched. Per germline, CDR1 MNHEY and CDR2 SMNVEV (reference sequence). Here the CDR3 reads CASSFPRTSGTQYF. The CDR3 DNA reads TGTGCCAGCAGTTTCCCGAGGACTAGCGGAACGCAGTATTTT.

The J gene is TRBJ2-1, the V gene TRBV5-1; 10 nucleotides match TRBD2. The trim removed 6 bases at V and 7 bases at J, leaving 7 bases unmatched. Germline loops: CDR1 SGHRS, CDR2 YFSETQ. The CDR3 is 14 residues long. The CDR3 nucleotides are TGCGCCAGCACCGAGCGGGGGGGCCGGAATGAGCAGTTCTTC. Protein sequence: CASTERGGRNEQFF.

This clonotype has just one count. J is TRBJ2-7 and V is TRBV19; the D gene is possibly TRBD2 (6 bases). Trimming removed 9 bases at V and 2 bases at J, with 20 bases between. The CDR3 runs 15 residues. Germline-derived CDR1 and CDR2 are LNHDA and SQIVND (reference sequence). CDR3 in amino acids: CASRERSGVAYEQYF. The DNA of the CDR3 is TGTGCCAGCAGGGAGAGGTCGGGAGTTGCCTACGAGCAGTACTTC.

Concerning this clonotype itself: Because the CDR3's place on the DNA is in doubt, the DNA is left out and the CDR3 is given as listed by TCRdb. This chain connects TRBV11-2 to TRBJ2-5; TRBD1 is the table's D call and was not checked against the DNA. The germline gives CDR1 SGHAT, CDR2 FQNNGV. The CDR3 is 13 amino acids in total, end residues counted. CDR3 amino acids: CASSSSGSETQYF.

Comment on this clonotype: An end of the junction differs from the germline gene, which may be a read error. V is TRBV2 and J is TRBJ2-1; TRBD2 aligns across 7 bases. CDR3 length equals 16 residues. The germline gives CDR1 SNHLY, CDR2 FYNNEI. The CDR3 here is CASSGGWTRDFNGQFF. The DNA for the CDR3 is TGTGCCAGCAGTGGAGGGTGGACTAGGGACTTCAATGGGCAGTTCTTC.

J is TRBJ2-3 and V is TRBV5-6; D is undetermined. This CDR3 region has 13 residues. Germline values: CDR1 SGHDT, CDR2 YYEEEE. Trimming took 1 base from V and 6 from J, leaving 9 bases between them. CDR3 nucleotides: TGTGCCAGCAGCTTGTCGACCGGGGATACGCAGTATTTT. This gives the protein CASSLSTGDTQYF.

The chain combines TRBV11-2 with TRBJ2-7, with D maybe TRBD2 (6 bases). Trimming removed 4 bases at V and 7 bases at J, with 17 bases between. From germline, CDR1 is SGHAT and CDR2 FQNNGV. This CDR3 has 14 amino acids. As DNA, the CDR3 is TGTGCCAGCAGCTCCCTCCGGGAGCCGGGTGAGCAGTACTTC. It translates to CASSSLREPGEQYF.

This clonotype was observed a single time. At one of its ends the junction is not consistent with the germline gene, which may arise from a read error. The gene calls are TRBV6-6 and TRBJ2-1; 7 bases match TRBD2. CDR3 length equals 15 residues. CDR1 and CDR2 (germline): MNHNY, SVGAGI (reference sequence). The CDR3 loop is CASSLDSGSYNEQFF. CDR3 nucleotides: TGCGCCAGCAGTCTCGATAGCGGGTCCTACAATGAGCAGTTCTTC.

The J gene is TRBJ1-2, the V gene TRBV12-3 or TRBV12-4; D gene uncertain. The CDR3 covers 13 residues. With 4 bases removed from V and 4 bases from J, the gap between germline ends came to 10 bases. The CDR3 DNA sequence: TGTGCCAGCAGTTCGGACGGCTTCTATGGCTACACCTTC. Its translation: CASSSDGFYGYTF.